This T cell receptor beta chain was sequenced for a study of blood T cell repertoires in COVID-19. Study-level background: Acute and convalescent COVID-19 specimens originated in the United States, Italy and Spain. T cells, B-cell-depleted T cells, or PBMCs provided the cDNA or gDNA that served as material.

The V gene's germline CDR1 is LGHNA and CDR2 YNFKEQ. This CDR3 is built from 15 residues. Trimming left V 2 bases short and J 0 bases short, with 7 bases between. Source study methods: Amplifying reference gene primers gave estimates of nucleated cell counts. Repertoires were generated with immunoSEQ multiplex PCR, while TCRdb's copy carries only in-frame clones and drops some. V and J calls and clone size come straight from that table; D and trimming were deduced from the DNA. The sample records 100,000 to 120,000 clones, 70% to 90% being singletons. The V and J genes are TRBV4-2 and TRBJ2-2; D ambiguous. Sequenced: peripheral blood. This clonotype originated in a woman between 65 and 79 years old who had recovered from COVID-19. CDR3 DNA: TGTGCCAGCAGCCAAATTATCCCGAACACCGGGGAGCTGTTTTTT. The encoded protein is CASSQIIPNTGELFF.